Each of the 32 T cell receptor beta chains below was sequenced from the same sample in a study of blood T cell repertoires in COVID-19. Assay used: immunoSEQ multiplex PCR; TCRdb lists only in-frame clones, some missing. The sample contains approximately 100,000 clones, over 75% of which appear only once. The specimen was peripheral blood. Receptor source: a woman in her twenties or thirties with acute or convalescent COVID-19.

The V and J genes are TRBV5-1 and TRBJ2-2; 8 nucleotides align to TRBD1. Germline CDR1 reads SGHRS; CDR2 reads YFSETQ. Trimming took 4 bases from V and 2 from J; bases not matched to a gene: 10. This CDR3 contains 17 residues. DNA for the CDR3: TGCGCCAGCAGCCTTATCCCCAGGGGGCCCAACACCGGGGAGCTGTTTTTT. Its protein product is CASSLIPRGPNTGELFF.

DNA for the CDR3: TGTGCCAGCAGTCGCCGCGGGACGCAGAACACTGAAGCTTTCTTT. Amino acid sequence: CASSRRGTQNTEAFF. This chain uses TRBV27 with TRBJ1-1, with D possibly being TRBD1 (5 bases). Deletions cut 5 bases from V and 1 base from J, with 14 bases between. Germline loops: CDR1 MNHEY, CDR2 SMNVEV (reference sequence). The CDR3 covers 15 residues.

The chain employs TRBV10-1 and TRBJ2-7; 11 nucleotides match TRBD2. V was clipped by 2 bases and J by 2 bases; unmatched bases: 11. This CDR3 has 18 amino acids. Germline-derived CDR1 and CDR2 are WNHNN and SYGVQD (reference sequence). CDR3 residues: CASSEGNSGGAQAYEQYF. CDR3 DNA: TGCGCCAGCAGTGAGGGAAATAGCGGGGGGGCCCAAGCCTACGAGCAGTACTTC.

The CDR3 region is CASSLAAGPLDEQYF. The DNA of the CDR3 is TGTGCCAGCAGCTTAGCTGCGGGGCCTCTTGACGAGCAGTACTTC. The V call is TRBV7-9, the J call TRBJ2-7; possibly TRBD2 for D (6 bases). The ends were cut back, 0 bases at V and 5 bases at J, with 14 bases in the middle. CDR1 and CDR2 (germline): SEHNR, FQNEAQ (reference sequence). The CDR3 covers 15 residues.

The chain is built from TRBV19 and TRBJ1-1, with a possible D match to TRBD1 (5 bases). The CDR3 consists of 14 residues. Trimming pared 0 bases from V and 6 bases from J, leaving 11 bases between. Germline values: CDR1 LNHDA, CDR2 SQIVND (reference sequence). The CDR3, as DNA: TGTGCCAGTAGTATAGACAGGGAAGGAGCTGAAGCTTTCTTT. It yields the protein CASSIDREGAEAFF.

The rearrangement links TRBV28 to TRBJ1-5; D possibly corresponds to TRBD1 (5 bases). This CDR3 is 17 amino acids long. Germline CDR1 MDHEN, CDR2 SYDVKM. V lost 2 bases to trimming and J lost 4 bases, with 18 bases between them. CDR3 sequence reads: CASSLRVRGTLNQPQHF. CDR3 in DNA: TGTGCCAGCAGTTTAAGGGTCCGCGGGACTCTAAATCAGCCCCAGCATTTT.

The J gene is TRBJ2-7, the V gene TRBV19; 7 nucleotides align to TRBD1. V trimming: 3 bases; J trimming: 5 bases; junction bases outside the gene matches: 10. The CDR3 sequence is 15 residues long. The V gene's germline CDR1 is LNHDA and CDR2 SQIVND (reference sequence). The CDR3 sequence: CASSIQGGALHEQYF. CDR3 DNA sequence: TGTGCCAGTAGTATTCAAGGGGGCGCGTTACACGAGCAGTACTTC.

The chain links TRBV29-1 to TRBJ1-3; D not certain. With 5 bases removed from V and 0 bases from J, the gap between germline ends came to 8 bases. The CDR3 loop spans 13 amino acids. Germline V gene sequence: CDR1 SQVTM, CDR2 ANQGSEA. CDR3 residues: CSVQAYSGNTIYF. CDR3 DNA: TGCAGCGTTCAGGCGTACTCTGGAAACACCATATATTTT.

The gene calls are TRBV9 and TRBJ1-5, with D unresolved. The V gene lost 4 bases and the J gene lost 6 bases, with 11 bases spanning the gap. The CDR3 runs 13 residues. Germline V gives CDR1 SGDLS, CDR2 YYNGEE. The CDR3 DNA sequence: TGTGCCAGCAGCCCAGAGGGCGGTCAGCCCCAGCATTTT. Protein sequence: CASSPEGGQPQHF.

The V and J genes are TRBV5-6 and TRBJ2-2; perhaps TRBD2 as D (5 bases). With 0 bases removed from V and 5 bases from J, the gap between germline ends came to 5 bases. The CDR3 loop spans 13 amino acids. Germline V gene sequence: CDR1 SGHDT, CDR2 YYEEEE. The CDR3 DNA sequence: TGTGCCAGCAGCTTGGGAGGGACCGGGGAGCTGTTTTTT. The encoded protein is CASSLGGTGELFF.

The V call is TRBV28, the J call TRBJ2-7; D might be TRBD2 (6 bases). The CDR3 has 14 amino acids. Trimming took 6 bases from V and 5 from J, leaving 17 bases between them. Germline loops: CDR1 MDHEN, CDR2 SYDVKM. This CDR3 reads CASSLGGSAHEQYF. CDR3 in DNA: TGTGCCAGCAGCCTCGGGGGTAGCGCCCACGAGCAGTACTTC.

The CDR3 sequence: CASSLEGAPGQPQHF. The CDR3 DNA is TGCGCCAGCAGCTTGGAGGGGGCGCCTGGGCAGCCCCAGCATTTT. This chain connects TRBV5-1 to TRBJ1-5, with TRBD1 identical over 7 bases. Germline trimming cut 0 bases from V and 7 bases from J; bases unmatched to any gene: 7. CDR1 is SGHRS, CDR2 YFSETQ, per germline. CDR3 length: 15 amino acids.

V and J are TRBV19 and TRBJ1-3; D gene ambiguous. V was pared by 7 bases and J by 0 bases, with 13 bases between. Germline CDR1 and CDR2: LNHDA and SQIVND (reference sequence). The CDR3 covers 15 residues. CDR3 bases: TGTGCCAGTAAATATTCGTTCTTCTCTGGAAACACCATATATTTT. Translating it yields CASKYSFFSGNTIYF.

The chain carries TRBV5-6 and TRBJ2-2; D remains unclear. The CDR3 loop spans 15 amino acids. CDR1 SGHDT and CDR2 YYEEEE come from the germline V gene. Between the trimmed V and J ends, which lost 3 bases and 1 base, there was a span of 10 bases. DNA for the CDR3: TGTGCCAGCAGCTCGCTAACTATGAACACCGGGGAGCTGTTTTTT. This sequence encodes CASSSLTMNTGELFF.

The V call is TRBV28, the J call TRBJ1-4, with unresolved D. CDR1 is MDHEN, CDR2 SYDVKM, per germline. Deletions cut 8 bases from V and 14 bases from J, with 18 bases between. The CDR3 sequence is 12 residues long. CDR3 region: CASQPSGNWLFF. In DNA form, the CDR3 reads TGTGCCAGCCAACCCTCGGGGAATTGGCTGTTTTTT.

The V call is TRBV5-1, the J call TRBJ1-5, with D unresolved. Trimming removed 0 bases from V and 2 bases from J, with 15 bases in between. Germline V CDR1 and CDR2: SGHRS, YFSETQ. The CDR3 spans 17 residues. The CDR3 coding sequence is TGCGCCAGCAGCTTGGGGGGAGGCGCTTTCGGCAATCAGCCCCAGCATTTT. It encodes CASSLGGGAFGNQPQHF.

This clone is a singleton in its sample. The V gene is TRBV19, the J gene TRBJ1-1; D is perhaps TRBD1 (5 bases). V lost 5 bases, J lost 6 bases, and 16 bases lay in between. Germline loops: CDR1 LNHDA, CDR2 SQIVND (reference sequence). CDR3 length equals 14 residues. CDR3 DNA: TGTGCCAGTAGTCCCGGGGGGAATCACGCTGAAGCTTTCTTT. Its protein is CASSPGGNHAEAFF.

V gene TRBV19 combines with J gene TRBJ1-1; no clear D gene. The germline V gene has CDR1 LNHDA and CDR2 SQIVND (reference sequence). The CDR3 totals 14 residues. Trimming shortened V by 6 bases and J by 4 bases, and 15 bases separated the two germline ends. CDR3 sequence (DNA): TGTGCCAGTAGCCTTAAAATCGGGAGCACTGAAGCTTTCTTT. It encodes CASSLKIGSTEAFF.

The chain carries TRBV6-5 and TRBJ1-5; TRBD1 agrees at 9 bases. J gave up 6 bases and V 6 bases, and 6 bases lay outside the gene matches. This CDR3 is built from 14 residues. Germline CDR1 MNHEY, CDR2 SVGAGI. The CDR3 nucleotides read TGTGCCAGCAGGACAGGGGGTGACGGTCAGCCCCAGCATTTT. Protein sequence: CASRTGGDGQPQHF.

The chain links TRBV28 to TRBJ1-4, with D possibly TRBD1 on 5 matching bases. CDR1 MDHEN and CDR2 SYDVKM come from the germline V gene. CDR3 length equals 16 residues. Trimming removed 4 bases from V and 3 bases from J, with 15 bases in between. DNA for the CDR3: TGTGCCAGCAGTTCGACAACAGGTGCTTCTAATGAAAAACTGTTTTTT. It specifies CASSSTTGASNEKLFF.

This clone has more than one count but fewer than ten. This rearrangement joins TRBV28 to TRBJ2-1; unclear D gene. Trimming removed 2 bases from V and 0 bases from J, with 8 bases in between. Germline loops: CDR1 MDHEN, CDR2 SYDVKM. This CDR3 spans 15 amino acids. Here the CDR3 DNA reads TGTGCCAGCAGTTTAGTAGCAGTCTCCTACAATGAGCAGTTCTTC. Residues: CASSLVAVSYNEQFF.

The chain recombines TRBV27 with TRBJ1-1; D gene uncertain. Germline V gene lookup returns CDR1 MNHEY and CDR2 SMNVEV (reference sequence). This CDR3 region has 12 residues. V was cut by 8 bases and J by 3 bases, with 10 bases left in between. DNA of the CDR3: TGTGCCAGCGGCCTAGCCCACACTGAAGCTTTCTTT. It specifies CASGLAHTEAFF.

The V and J genes are TRBV9 and TRBJ2-3, with D possibly matching TRBD1 (5 bases). The CDR3 contains 15 residues. Germline CDR1 SGDLS, CDR2 YYNGEE. The V end was cut by 0 bases, the J end by 2 bases, with 10 bases between. For the CDR3, the DNA is TGTGCCAGCAGCGTAGGGGGCGGCCCCACAGATACGCAGTATTTT. The encoded protein is CASSVGGGPTDTQYF.

This clone was seen once. The chain combines TRBV6-6 with TRBJ2-4, with TRBD1 matching 7 bases. The V segment lost 4 bases and the J segment 8 bases; nucleotides outside the gene matches: 14. Per germline, CDR1 MNHNY and CDR2 SVGAGI (reference sequence). The CDR3 runs 16 residues. The CDR3 sequence: CASSFPSGQAADIQYF. The CDR3 DNA sequence: TGTGCCAGCAGTTTCCCCTCTGGACAGGCAGCAGACATTCAGTACTTC.

The chain recombines TRBV3-1 (or the pseudogene TRBV3-2) with TRBJ1-6; maybe TRBD1 (5 bases). With 5 bases removed from V and 8 bases from J, the gap between germline ends came to 10 bases. The CDR3 loop spans 13 amino acids. The germline gives CDR1 LGHDT, CDR2 YNNKEL (reference sequence). The CDR3 region is CASSGAQDSPLHF. The DNA of the CDR3 is TGTGCCAGCAGCGGGGCGCAGGATTCACCCCTCCACTTT.

V and J are TRBV11-3 and TRBJ1-6, with 7 bases that match TRBD1. CDR3 length: 15 amino acids. Germline V gene sequence: CDR1 SGHNT, CDR2 YENEEA. Trimming removed 5 bases from V and 7 bases from J; junction bases left unmatched: 8. The CDR3 coding sequence is TGTGCCAGCAGCCCCAGGGGGGCGCAAAATTCACCCCTCCACTTT. Translating gives CASSPRGAQNSPLHF. Based on the CDR3 plus reference TRBV11-3 and TRBJ1-6, the full variable domain is EAGVVQSPRYKIIEKKQPVAFWCNPISGHNTLYWYLQNLGQGPELLIRYENEEAVDDSQLPKDRFSAERLKGVDSTLKIQPAELGDSAVYLCASSPRGAQNSPLHFGNGTRLTVT.

The chain is built from TRBV27 and TRBJ2-7; a possible D gene is TRBD2 (5 bases). Trimming shortened V by 2 bases and J by 9 bases, and 20 bases separated the two germline ends. The CDR3 runs to 15 residues. The germline gives CDR1 MNHEY, CDR2 SMNVEV (reference sequence). CDR3 bases: TGTGCCAGCAGTTTAAGAAGGACTGGAACCGAGGGGCAGTACTTC. As protein: CASSLRRTGTEGQYF.

V usage is TRBV5-8 and J usage is TRBJ2-4; D is possibly TRBD1 (8 bases). CDR1 SGHTS and CDR2 YDEGEE come from the germline V gene. V lost 4 bases, J lost 4 bases, and 15 bases lay in between. This CDR3 contains 15 residues. The CDR3 loop reads CASSPTGGVKNIQYF. DNA of the CDR3: TGTGCCAGCAGCCCCACAGGGGGGGTTAAAAACATTCAGTACTTC.

This clone was counted ten times or more. The genes are TRBV3-1 (or the pseudogene TRBV3-2) and TRBJ2-2; D is possibly TRBD1 (5 bases). This CDR3 spans 16 amino acids. Germline CDR1 reads LGHDT; CDR2 reads YNNKEL (reference sequence). V was shortened by 3 bases and J by 4 bases, with 15 bases between the two germline ends. The CDR3 nucleotides are TGTGCCAGCAGCCATTCGGCCAGGGCTGGCACCGGGGAGCTGTTTTTT. Translation: CASSHSARAGTGELFF.

V gene TRBV3-1 (or the pseudogene TRBV3-2) combines with J gene TRBJ2-7; the match to TRBD1 covers 8 bases. V dropped 5 bases and J dropped 3; count of bases not matched to a gene: 3. The CDR3 loop spans 13 amino acids. Germline V gene data show CDR1 as LGHDT and CDR2 as YNNKEL (reference sequence). DNA of the CDR3: TGTGCCAGCAGCGCCGGGACAGGCTACGAGCAGTACTTC. Its protein product is CASSAGTGYEQYF.

The rearrangement uses TRBV7-8 and TRBJ1-5; 7 bases align to TRBD1. Germline-derived CDR1 and CDR2 are SGHVS and FQNEAQ. With 10 bases clipped from V and 4 bases from J, the junction kept 7 bases outside the gene matches. This CDR3 is built from 13 residues. CDR3 loop: CATGQAINQPQHF. Written as DNA, the CDR3 is TGTGCCACAGGACAGGCGATAAATCAGCCCCAGCATTTT.

This chain joins TRBV6-5 and TRBJ1-2; 8 nucleotides align to TRBD1. This CDR3 is 15 amino acids long. The V segment lost 6 bases and the J segment 2 bases; nucleotides outside the gene matches: 8. Germline V gene lookup returns CDR1 MNHEY and CDR2 SVGAGI. The CDR3, as DNA: TGTGCCAGCAGCCAAGCGACAGGGGCGAACTATGGCTACACCTTC. This encodes CASSQATGANYGYTF.